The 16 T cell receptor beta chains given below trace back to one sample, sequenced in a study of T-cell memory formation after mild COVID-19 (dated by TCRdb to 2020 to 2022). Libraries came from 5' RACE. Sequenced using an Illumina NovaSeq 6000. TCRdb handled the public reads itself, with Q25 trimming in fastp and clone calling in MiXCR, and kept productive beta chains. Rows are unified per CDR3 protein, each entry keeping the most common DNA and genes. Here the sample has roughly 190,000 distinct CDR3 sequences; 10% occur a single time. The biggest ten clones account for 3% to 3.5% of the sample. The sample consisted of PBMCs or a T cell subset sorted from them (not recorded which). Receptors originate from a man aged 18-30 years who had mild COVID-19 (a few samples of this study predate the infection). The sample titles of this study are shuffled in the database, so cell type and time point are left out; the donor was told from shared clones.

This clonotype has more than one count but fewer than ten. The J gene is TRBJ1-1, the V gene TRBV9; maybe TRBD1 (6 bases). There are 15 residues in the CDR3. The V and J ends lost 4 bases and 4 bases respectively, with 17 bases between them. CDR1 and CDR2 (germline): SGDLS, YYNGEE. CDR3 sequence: CASSKLQGSSTEAFF. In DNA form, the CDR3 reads TGTGCCAGCAGCAAGCTACAGGGAAGCAGCACTGAAGCTTTCTTT.

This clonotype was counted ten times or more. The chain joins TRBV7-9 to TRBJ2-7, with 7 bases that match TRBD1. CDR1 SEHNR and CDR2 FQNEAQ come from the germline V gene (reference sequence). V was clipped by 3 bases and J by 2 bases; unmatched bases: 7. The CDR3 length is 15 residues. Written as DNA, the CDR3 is TGTGCCAGCAGCTTGGGACAGCTACTCACCTACGAGCAGTACTTC. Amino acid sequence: CASSLGQLLTYEQYF.

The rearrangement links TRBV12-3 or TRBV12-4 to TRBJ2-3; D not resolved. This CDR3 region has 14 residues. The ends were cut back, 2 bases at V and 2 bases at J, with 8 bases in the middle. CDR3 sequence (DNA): TGTGCCAGCAGTTTACGCCAGGTCACAGATACGCAGTATTTT. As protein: CASSLRQVTDTQYF.

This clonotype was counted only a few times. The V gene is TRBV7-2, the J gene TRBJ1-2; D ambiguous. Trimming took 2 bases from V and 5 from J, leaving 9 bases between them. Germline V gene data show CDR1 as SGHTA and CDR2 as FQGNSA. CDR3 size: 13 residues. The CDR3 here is CASSLKQGYGYTF. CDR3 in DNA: TGTGCCAGCAGCTTAAAACAAGGGTATGGCTACACCTTC.

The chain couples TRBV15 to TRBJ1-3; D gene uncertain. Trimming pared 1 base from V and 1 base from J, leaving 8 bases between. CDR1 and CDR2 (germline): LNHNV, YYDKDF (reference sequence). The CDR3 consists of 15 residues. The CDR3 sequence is CATSRGSASGNTIYF. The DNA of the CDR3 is TGTGCCACCAGCAGAGGCAGTGCTTCTGGAAACACCATATATTTT.

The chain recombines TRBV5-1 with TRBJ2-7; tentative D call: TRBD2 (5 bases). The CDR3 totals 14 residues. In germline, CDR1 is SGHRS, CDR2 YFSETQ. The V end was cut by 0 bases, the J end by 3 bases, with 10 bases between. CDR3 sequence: CASSLGPGGYEQYV. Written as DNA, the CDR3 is TGCGCCAGCAGCTTGGGACCTGGAGGCTACGAGCAGTACGTC.

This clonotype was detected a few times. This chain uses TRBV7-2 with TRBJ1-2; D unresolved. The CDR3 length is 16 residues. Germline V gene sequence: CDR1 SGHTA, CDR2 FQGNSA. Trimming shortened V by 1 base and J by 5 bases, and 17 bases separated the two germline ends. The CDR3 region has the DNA TGTGCCAGCAGCTTAGACTGGAAGCTAGTTAAATATGGCTACACCTTC. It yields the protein CASSLDWKLVKYGYTF.

The CDR3 protein is CASSPLGDDTDTQYF. CDR3 nucleotides: TGTGCCAGCAGCCCCCTTGGCGATGACACAGATACGCAGTATTTT. J is TRBJ2-3 and V is TRBV3-1; D gene uncertain. Germline assignment: CDR1 LGHDT and CDR2 YNNKEL (reference sequence). The CDR3 contains 15 residues. Trimming left V 4 bases short and J 2 bases short, with 13 bases between.

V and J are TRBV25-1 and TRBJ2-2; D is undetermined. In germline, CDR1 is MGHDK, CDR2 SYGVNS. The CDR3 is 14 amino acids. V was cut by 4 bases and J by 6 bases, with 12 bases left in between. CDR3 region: CASSVRRPPGELFF. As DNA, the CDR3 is TGTGCCAGCAGTGTACGACGACCCCCCGGGGAGCTGTTTTTT.

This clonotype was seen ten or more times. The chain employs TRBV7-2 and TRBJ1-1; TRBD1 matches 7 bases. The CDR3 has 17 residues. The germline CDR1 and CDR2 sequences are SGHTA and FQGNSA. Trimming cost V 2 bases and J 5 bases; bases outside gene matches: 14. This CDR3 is CASSLSPRGIQGTEAFF. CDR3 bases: TGTGCCAGCAGCTTATCACCCCGGGGGATACAGGGGACTGAAGCTTTCTTT.

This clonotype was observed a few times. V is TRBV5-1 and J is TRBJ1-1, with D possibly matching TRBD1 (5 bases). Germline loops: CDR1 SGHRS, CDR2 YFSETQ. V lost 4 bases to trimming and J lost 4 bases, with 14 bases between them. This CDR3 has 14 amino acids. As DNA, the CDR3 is TGCGCCAGCAGCCCCTGGGGGGGAGGCACTGAAGCTTTCTTT. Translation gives CASSPWGGGTEAFF.

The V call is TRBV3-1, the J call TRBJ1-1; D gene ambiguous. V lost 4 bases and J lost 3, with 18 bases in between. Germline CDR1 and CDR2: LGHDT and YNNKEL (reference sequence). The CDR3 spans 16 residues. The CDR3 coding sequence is TGTGCCAGCAGCCCGCTAGGGTCCCAGTTGGACACTGAAGCTTTCTTT. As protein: CASSPLGSQLDTEAFF.

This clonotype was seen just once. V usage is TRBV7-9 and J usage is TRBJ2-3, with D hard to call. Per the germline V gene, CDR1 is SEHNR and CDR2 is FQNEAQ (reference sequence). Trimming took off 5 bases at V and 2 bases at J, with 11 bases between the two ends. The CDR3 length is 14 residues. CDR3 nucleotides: TGTGCCAGCAGCCCCCGGGCCCTCACAGATACGCAGTATTTT. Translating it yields CASSPRALTDTQYF.

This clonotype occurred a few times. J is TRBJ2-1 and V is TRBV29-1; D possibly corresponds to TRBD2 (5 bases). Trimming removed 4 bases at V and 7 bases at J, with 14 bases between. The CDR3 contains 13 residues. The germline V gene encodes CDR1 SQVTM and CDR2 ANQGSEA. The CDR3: CSVVVAGRNEQFF. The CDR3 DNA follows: TGCAGCGTTGTGGTGGCGGGCCGGAATGAGCAGTTCTTC.

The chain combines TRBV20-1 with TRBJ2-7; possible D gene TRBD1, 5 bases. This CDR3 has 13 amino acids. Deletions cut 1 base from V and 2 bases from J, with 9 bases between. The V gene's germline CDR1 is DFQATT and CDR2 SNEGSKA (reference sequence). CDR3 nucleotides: TGCAGTGCTAGAGGTCAGGGAACCTACGAGCAGTACGTC. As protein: CSARGQGTYEQYV.

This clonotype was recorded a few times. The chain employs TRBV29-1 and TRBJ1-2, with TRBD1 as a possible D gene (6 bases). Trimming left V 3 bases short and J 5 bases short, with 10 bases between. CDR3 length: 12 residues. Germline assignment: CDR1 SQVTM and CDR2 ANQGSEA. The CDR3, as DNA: TGCAGCGTTGATACTACAGGGTATGGCTACACCTTC. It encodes CSVDTTGYGYTF.